This T cell receptor (beta chain) was sequenced during a study of response to subunit inactivated influenza vaccine. The CDR3 covers 16 residues. V lost 6 bases and J 3 bases, leaving 21 bases between the germline ends. Germline loops: CDR1 SGHNT, CDR2 YYREEE (reference sequence). TCRdb reanalysed the RT-PCR reads using MiXCR and keeps one entry per CDR3 protein. The sample yields fewer than 400,000 distinct CDR3 sequences, just over 20% seen once. This clonotype appeared a few times. The TCR sequence derives from a man between 50 and 69 years old who received an inactivated influenza vaccine. The chain links TRBV5-4 to TRBJ1-1; D is unclear. This material consisted of PBMCs from blood, taken roughly 20 months after vaccination. The CDR3 loop reads CASTPGRVDGYTEAFF. Here the CDR3 DNA reads TGTGCCAGCACCCCCGGTCGGGTGGACGGGTACACTGAAGCTTTCTTT.